This T cell receptor (beta chain) was sequenced in a study of cytomegalovirus exposure and HLA in healthy donors. The CDR3 is made up of 16 amino acids. Germline values: CDR1 MGHRA, CDR2 YSYEKL. The V gene lost 3 bases and the J gene lost 3 bases, with 15 bases spanning the gap. 13 Jbeta primers and 60 Vbeta primers were used for the PCR. Assay: immunoSEQ multiplex PCR; the TCRdb copy retains only in-frame clones and omits some. The sample has 150,000 to 250,000 clones, approximately 79% seen once. V usage is TRBV4-1 and J usage is TRBJ2-4; possible D gene TRBD2, 5 bases. The receptor was derived from a woman in her 30s in good health and CMV-seropositive. The sequenced sample consisted of PBMCs. The CDR3 region has the DNA TGCGCCAGCAGCCACCCCGGGGTACGATACAAAAACATTCAGTACTTC. It specifies CASSHPGVRYKNIQYF.